This is a list of T cell receptor beta chains from one sample in a study of T cell responses to AZD1222 COVID-19 vaccine. TCRdb keeps only in-frame clones here, not all; method: immunoSEQ multiplex PCR. The sample consists of 160,000 or so clones, about 92% of them appearing once. Specimen: peripheral blood, collected on day 0 of AZD1222 vaccination. These receptors were collected from an adult in good health. The CDR3 runs from the conserved cysteine through the conserved F or W. The D gene is left open where the match is weak. A row's size may be missing; if present it is once, few, many or a size class.

j_call: TRBJ1-5; d_call: TRBD1; v_call: TRBV5-1; clone_size: .; cdr3_nt: TGCGCCAGCAGCTCGGGACAGGGGGATCAGCCCCAGCATTTT; cdr3_aa: CASSSGQGDQPQHF
j_call: TRBJ1-4; d_call: TRBD1; v_call: TRBV2; clone_size: .; cdr3_nt: TGTGCCAGCAATAGACAGGGAACTAATGAAAAACTGTTTTTT; cdr3_aa: CASNRQGTNEKLFF
j_call: TRBJ1-5; d_call: .; v_call: TRBV6-5; clone_size: .; cdr3_nt: TGTGCCAGCAGTCGGGCCCCTGACCAGCCCCAGCATTTT; cdr3_aa: CASSRAPDQPQHF
j_call: TRBJ1-2; d_call: TRBD1; v_call: TRBV7-6; clone_size: once; cdr3_nt: TGTGCCAGCAGCTTGGACAGGGCACCAAAACCTAACTATGGCTACACCTTC; cdr3_aa: CASSLDRAPKPNYGYTF
j_call: TRBJ1-6; d_call: TRBD1; v_call: TRBV9; clone_size: .; cdr3_nt: TGTGCCAGCAGCGTTTCCACCTCCGGGACAGGGGATTCACCCCTCCACTTT; cdr3_aa: CASSVSTSGTGDSPLHF
j_call: TRBJ1-5; d_call: .; v_call: TRBV18; clone_size: .; cdr3_nt: TGTGCCAGCTCACCACCGGTCAGTCGGGATCAGCCCCAGCATTTT; cdr3_aa: CASSPPVSRDQPQHF
j_call: TRBJ2-2; d_call: .; v_call: TRBV6-5; clone_size: .; cdr3_nt: TGTGCCAGCAGTTGGGTAGCTCCGAGCGGCCCCGGGGAGCTGTTTTTT; cdr3_aa: CASSWVAPSGPGELFF
j_call: TRBJ1-2; d_call: .; v_call: TRBV27; clone_size: .; cdr3_nt: TGTGCCAGCAGTTTATCTAGCGCAGGGCTCTATGGCTACACCTTC; cdr3_aa: CASSLSSAGLYGYTF
j_call: TRBJ1-5; d_call: .; v_call: TRBV27; clone_size: .; cdr3_nt: TGTGCCAGCAGCATACGGGGTGGACGCAATCAGCCCCAGCATTTT; cdr3_aa: CASSIRGGRNQPQHF
j_call: TRBJ1-5; d_call: TRBD1; v_call: TRBV19; clone_size: .; cdr3_nt: TGTGCCAGTAATGACAGGGAGGGTCAGCCCCAGCATTTT; cdr3_aa: CASNDREGQPQHF
j_call: TRBJ2-3; d_call: TRBD2; v_call: TRBV30; clone_size: once; cdr3_nt: TGTGCCAGAAAGAGCGGGAGGCTCCACACAGATACGCAGTATTTT; cdr3_aa: CARKSGRLHTDTQYF
j_call: TRBJ2-7; d_call: TRBD2; v_call: TRBV3-1/TRBV3-2; clone_size: .; cdr3_nt: TGTGCCAGCAGCCACGCTAGCGGGAGCTCCTACGAGCAGTACTTC; cdr3_aa: CASSHASGSSYEQYF
j_call: TRBJ2-3; d_call: .; v_call: TRBV7-9; clone_size: .; cdr3_nt: TGTGCCAGCAGCTTAGGAACAGATACGCAGTATTTT; cdr3_aa: CASSLGTDTQYF
j_call: TRBJ2-5; d_call: .; v_call: TRBV5-1; clone_size: .; cdr3_nt: TGCGCCAGCAGCTTGAATGGGCCTCCTCTAGAGACCCAGTACTTC; cdr3_aa: CASSLNGPPLETQYF
j_call: TRBJ1-2; d_call: TRBD1; v_call: TRBV11-2; clone_size: .; cdr3_nt: TGTGCCAGCAGCTTAGCCTGGGACAGGGAAGATTACTATGGCTACACCTTC; cdr3_aa: CASSLAWDREDYYGYTF
j_call: TRBJ2-1; d_call: TRBD2; v_call: TRBV24-1; clone_size: .; cdr3_nt: TGTGCCACCAGTGACCATCTCGCGGGGGGCATCTTCTTC; cdr3_aa: CATSDHLAGGIFF
j_call: TRBJ1-4; d_call: .; v_call: TRBV2; clone_size: .; cdr3_nt: TGTGCCAGCAGCCCCTTAGATAGCCTGTTTTTT; cdr3_aa: CASSPLDSLFF
j_call: TRBJ1-5; d_call: .; v_call: TRBV30; clone_size: once; cdr3_nt: TGTGCCTGGAGCCGGGACAGCAATCAGCCCCAGCATTTT; cdr3_aa: CAWSRDSNQPQHF
j_call: TRBJ1-1; d_call: .; v_call: TRBV3-1/TRBV3-2; clone_size: .; cdr3_nt: TGTGCCAGCAGCCAATATCTGGGGGCGAACACTGAAGCTTTCTTT; cdr3_aa: CASSQYLGANTEAFF
j_call: TRBJ2-3; d_call: .; v_call: TRBV6-4; clone_size: .; cdr3_nt: TGTGCCAGCAGTGACTCTTTAGCGGAAAGCACAGATACGCAGTATTTT; cdr3_aa: CASSDSLAESTDTQYF
j_call: TRBJ1-1; d_call: .; v_call: TRBV29-1; clone_size: .; cdr3_nt: TGCAGCGTTGAAGCTCAGGGGTATAACACTGAAGCTTTCTTT; cdr3_aa: CSVEAQGYNTEAFF
j_call: TRBJ2-5; d_call: .; v_call: TRBV9; clone_size: .; cdr3_nt: TGTGCCAGCAGCGAGCAGCGGTGGGGAGAGACCCAGTACTTC; cdr3_aa: CASSEQRWGETQYF
j_call: TRBJ1-1; d_call: .; v_call: TRBV29-1; clone_size: .; cdr3_nt: TGCAGCGTTAGGGCCGACAGTCAGAACACTGAAGCTTTCTTT; cdr3_aa: CSVRADSQNTEAFF
j_call: TRBJ2-3; d_call: .; v_call: TRBV6-1; clone_size: once; cdr3_nt: TGTGCCAGCAGTGAAAACACCCGTAGTAGGGCAGATACGCAGTATTTT; cdr3_aa: CASSENTRSRADTQYF
j_call: TRBJ2-7; d_call: TRBD2; v_call: TRBV19; clone_size: .; cdr3_nt: TGTGCCAGTAGTAGCGGGAGTCCCTACGAGCAGTACTTC; cdr3_aa: CASSSGSPYEQYF
j_call: TRBJ2-2; d_call: .; v_call: TRBV19; clone_size: .; cdr3_nt: TGTGCCAGTAGTCCATGGGCGGCGAACACCGGGGAGCTGTTTTTT; cdr3_aa: CASSPWAANTGELFF
j_call: TRBJ1-2; d_call: TRBD1; v_call: TRBV5-1; clone_size: .; cdr3_nt: TGCGCCAGCAGCCTGGGACAGCGCTATGGCTACACCTTC; cdr3_aa: CASSLGQRYGYTF